These 8 T cell receptor beta chains were sequenced from one sample in a study of PD-1 blockade in classical Hodgkin lymphoma. Documented time point: newly diagnosed, previously untreated cHL patient sample. Here immunoSEQ multiplex PCR was the method, and the copy in TCRdb shows in-frame clones only, minus some. In the table there are around 43,000 clones, more than 75% of which are singletons. Sequencing was done on a sample of peripheral blood mononuclear cells (PBMCs). The source is a human donor with classical Hodgkin lymphoma.

The V and J genes are TRBV5-4 and TRBJ1-5; possibly TRBD1 for D (5 bases). This CDR3 spans 17 amino acids. CDR1 and CDR2 (germline): SGHNT, YYREEE (reference sequence). V was cut by 0 bases and J by 1 base, with 14 bases left in between. The DNA of the CDR3 is TGTGCCAGCAGCTTGGGAGGAGGGGTGTCGAGCAATCAGCCCCAGCATTTT. Amino acids: CASSLGGGVSSNQPQHF.

This clone was observed a few times. The rearrangement uses TRBV18 and TRBJ1-1, with D perhaps matching TRBD1 (6 bases). The CDR3 contains 13 residues. CDR1 is KGHSH and CDR2 is LQKENI in the germline V gene. The V and J ends lost 3 bases and 4 bases respectively, with 9 bases between them. Written as DNA, the CDR3 is TGTGCCAGCTCACCCCAGGGGCGCACTGAAGCTTTCTTT. Amino acid sequence: CASSPQGRTEAFF.

CDR3 protein: CASSLWGGGQYF. In DNA, the CDR3 is TGTGCCAGCAGCTTGTGGGGCGGGGGGCAGTACTTC. The chain couples TRBV5-5 to TRBJ2-7; TRBD2 aligns across 7 bases. Germline loops: CDR1 SGHKS, CDR2 YYEKEE (reference sequence). This CDR3 region has 12 residues. The V gene end was trimmed by 1 base and the J gene end by 9 bases; junction bases not matched to a gene: 4.

The genes are TRBV19 and TRBJ2-7; TRBD2 aligns across 12 bases. After removal of 5 bases from V and 1 base from J, the junction contained 9 bases not matched to a gene. CDR3 length: 17 residues. Germline V CDR1 and CDR2: LNHDA, SQIVND (reference sequence). The CDR3 spells CASSPRTSGMTSYEQYF. The CDR3 nucleotides are TGTGCCAGTAGTCCCCGGACTAGCGGGATGACATCCTACGAGCAGTACTTC.

This clone is a singleton in its sample. The rearrangement links TRBV11-2 to TRBJ2-2; the D gene is possibly TRBD1 (6 bases). The V gene lost 2 bases and the J gene lost 7 bases, with 8 bases spanning the gap. The CDR3 is made up of 13 amino acids. Germline CDR1 and CDR2: SGHAT and FQNNGV. The CDR3 is CASSLPGDGELFF. CDR3 nucleotide sequence: TGTGCCAGCAGCTTACCAGGGGACGGGGAGCTGTTTTTT. Based on the CDR3 plus reference TRBV11-2 and TRBJ2-2, the full variable domain is EAGVAQSPRYKIIEKRQSVAFWCNPISGHATLYWYQQILGQGPKLLIQFQNNGVVDDSQLPKDRFSAERLKGVDSTLKIQPAKLEDSAVYLCASSLPGDGELFFGEGSRLTVL.

This chain's CDR3 is CASTGGARTGELFF. CDR3 sequence (DNA): TGTGCCAGCACAGGGGGCGCAAGGACCGGGGAGCTGTTTTTT. The V gene is TRBV19, the J gene TRBJ2-2; 9 bases agree with TRBD1. The CDR3 runs to 14 residues. V gave up 9 bases and J gave up 5 bases; unmatched junction bases: 7. Germline CDR1 LNHDA, CDR2 SQIVND (reference sequence).

The chain links TRBV28 to TRBJ1-2; D not certain. V was pared by 7 bases and J by 6 bases, with 21 bases between. This CDR3 is built from 15 residues. Germline V gene data show CDR1 as MDHEN and CDR2 as SYDVKM. CDR3 nucleotide sequence: TGTGCCAGCATCGCCTCCCACACACCCTTCGATGGCTACACCTTC. Encoded protein: CASIASHTPFDGYTF.

This chain connects TRBV5-8 to TRBJ2-1; 10 bases line up with TRBD1. J was trimmed by 9 bases and V by 3 bases; bases with no gene match: 9. The germline V gene encodes CDR1 SGHTS and CDR2 YDEGEE. The CDR3 extends over 15 amino acids. Here the CDR3 DNA reads TGTGCCAGCAGCTCCTACGGGACAGGGGTTTTTGAGCAGTTCTTC. It translates to CASSSYGTGVFEQFF.